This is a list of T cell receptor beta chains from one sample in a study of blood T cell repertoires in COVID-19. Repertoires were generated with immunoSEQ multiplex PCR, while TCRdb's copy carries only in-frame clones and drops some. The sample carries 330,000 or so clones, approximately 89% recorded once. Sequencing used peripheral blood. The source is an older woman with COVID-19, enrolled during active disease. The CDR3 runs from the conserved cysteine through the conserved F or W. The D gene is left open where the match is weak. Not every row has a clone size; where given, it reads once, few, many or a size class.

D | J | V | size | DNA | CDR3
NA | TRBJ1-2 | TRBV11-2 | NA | TGTGCCAGCAGCCTGTCCGGGACACCGGGAGGGTATGGCTACACCTTC | CASSLSGTPGGYGYTF
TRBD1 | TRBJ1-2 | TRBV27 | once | TGTGCCAGCAAGAACTGGACAGGGAATGGCTACACCTTC | CASKNWTGNGYTF
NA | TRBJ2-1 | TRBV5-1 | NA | TGCGCCAGCAGCTTATATGGAGGGGCCGGGCCCTACAATGAGCAGTTCTTC | CASSLYGGAGPYNEQFF
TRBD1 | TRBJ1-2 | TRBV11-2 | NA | TGTGCCAGCAGCTTGGATGGGTCCGGGACAGCCAGAGGTGGCTACACCTTC | CASSLDGSGTARGGYTF
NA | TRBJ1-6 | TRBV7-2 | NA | TGTGCCAGCAGCTTAAACAGGGACTATAATTCACCCCTCCACTTT | CASSLNRDYNSPLHF
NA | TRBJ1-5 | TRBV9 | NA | TGTGCCAGCAGTAATCCTGATCAGCCCCAGCATTTT | CASSNPDQPQHF
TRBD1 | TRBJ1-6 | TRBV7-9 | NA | TGTGCCAGCAGCTCCGGGGGACAGGGGAGTTCACCCCTCCACTTT | CASSSGGQGSSPLHF
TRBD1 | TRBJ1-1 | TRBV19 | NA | TGTGCCAGTAGTAACCGACAGGGGATGAACACTGAAGCTTTCTTT | CASSNRQGMNTEAFF
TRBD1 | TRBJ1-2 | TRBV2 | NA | TGTGCCAGCATAGGGAGGACAGGCATATATGGCTACACCTTC | CASIGRTGIYGYTF
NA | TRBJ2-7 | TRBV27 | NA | TGTGCCAGCAGTTCCCCCGGGGTGACCCCCTCCTACGAGCAGTACTTC | CASSSPGVTPSYEQYF
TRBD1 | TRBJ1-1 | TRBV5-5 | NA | TGTGCCAGCAGCCGTTCAAATTCACAGGGGCGGGTCACTGAAGCTTTCTTT | CASSRSNSQGRVTEAFF
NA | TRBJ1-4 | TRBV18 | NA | TGTGCCAGCTCACTATACGAGGTGATAGGTGAAAAACTGTTTTTT | CASSLYEVIGEKLFF
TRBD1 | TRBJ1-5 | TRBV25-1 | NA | TGTGCCAGCAGTGGTCACAGGGGGAATCAGCCCCAGCATTTT | CASSGHRGNQPQHF
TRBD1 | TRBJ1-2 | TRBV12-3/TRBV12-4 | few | TGTGCCAGCAGTCTCGGGACAGCCGATGGCTACACCTTC | CASSLGTADGYTF
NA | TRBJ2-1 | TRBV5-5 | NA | TGTGCCAGCAGCTGGGGGGGGGCTTCCCCTAAAGAATTAAACAATGAGCAGTTCTTC | CASSWGGASPKELNNEQFF
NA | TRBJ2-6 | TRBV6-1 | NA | TGTGCCAGCAGTGAAGCCGCCCTCAGAACTGGGGCCAACGTCCTGACTTTC | CASSEAALRTGANVLTF
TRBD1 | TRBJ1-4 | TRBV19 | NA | TGTGCCACCCTACAGACGGGACAGGGCCATGAAAAACTGTTTTTT | CATLQTGQGHEKLFF
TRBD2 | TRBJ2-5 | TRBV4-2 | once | TGTGCCAGCAGCCAAGATCGGGAGGGAGGAGAGACCCAGTACTTC | CASSQDREGGETQYF
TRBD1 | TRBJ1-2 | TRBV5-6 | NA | TGTGCCAGCAGCCTGGGACAGGGCAGTGGCTACACCTTC | CASSLGQGSGYTF
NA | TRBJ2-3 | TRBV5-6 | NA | TGTGCCAGCAGGCGAGGGGGAACGGCAGATACGCAGTATTTT | CASRRGGTADTQYF
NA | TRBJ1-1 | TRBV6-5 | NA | TGTGCCAGCAGGACGACACCTTTCACTGAAGCTTTCTTT | CASRTTPFTEAFF
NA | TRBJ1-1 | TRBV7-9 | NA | TGTGCCAGCAGTCAAACACAGAACACTGAAGCTTTCTTT | CASSQTQNTEAFF
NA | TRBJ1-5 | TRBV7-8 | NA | TGTGCCAGCAGCTTAGAGGTCGGGTATAGCAATCAGCCCCAGCATTTT | CASSLEVGYSNQPQHF
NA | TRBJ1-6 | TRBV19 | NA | TGTGCCAGTAGTATCACAGTTAATAATTCACCCCTCCACTTT | CASSITVNNSPLHF
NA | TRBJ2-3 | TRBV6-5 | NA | TGTGCCAGCAGGGACAAAAACACAGATACGCAGTATTTT | CASRDKNTDTQYF
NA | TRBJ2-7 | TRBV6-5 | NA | TGTGCCAGCACTCAAGGGGCTATGGGGCTCTACGAGCAGTACTTC | CASTQGAMGLYEQYF
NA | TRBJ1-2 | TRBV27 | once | TGTGCCAGCAGTATCATGGACAGAGACTATGGCTACACCTTC | CASSIMDRDYGYTF
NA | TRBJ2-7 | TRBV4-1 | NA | TGCGCCAGCAGCCACACGGGGGATCGCGGCGACGAGCAGTACTTC | CASSHTGDRGDEQYF